This T cell receptor (beta chain) was sequenced during a study of blood T cell repertoires in COVID-19. This clone was counted only a few times. Authors' processing steps: Cell counts per sample came from amplifying reference gene primers. Profiling relied on immunoSEQ multiplex PCR, and the TCRdb table lists in-frame clones only, not all of them. D and trimming were read from the DNA, whereas the V and J calls and clone size are those reported in that table. Counted here are around 130,000 clones, about 74% occurring once; the ten biggest clones make up 6.5% to 9.5%. The length of the CDR3 is 14 residues. V was trimmed by 2 bases and J by 2 bases, leaving 8 bases between them. CDR1 is MRHNA and CDR2 is SNTAGT in the germline V gene.

The chain uses TRBV6-4 and TRBJ2-3, with a weak D call TRBD2 (7 bases). The sample taken for sequencing was peripheral blood. This sequence originates from a human donor in a cohort sampled during active COVID-19. The CDR3 region has the DNA TGTGCCAGCAGTGACGGGGGGGCCACAGATACGCAGTATTTT. It codes for CASSDGGATDTQYF.